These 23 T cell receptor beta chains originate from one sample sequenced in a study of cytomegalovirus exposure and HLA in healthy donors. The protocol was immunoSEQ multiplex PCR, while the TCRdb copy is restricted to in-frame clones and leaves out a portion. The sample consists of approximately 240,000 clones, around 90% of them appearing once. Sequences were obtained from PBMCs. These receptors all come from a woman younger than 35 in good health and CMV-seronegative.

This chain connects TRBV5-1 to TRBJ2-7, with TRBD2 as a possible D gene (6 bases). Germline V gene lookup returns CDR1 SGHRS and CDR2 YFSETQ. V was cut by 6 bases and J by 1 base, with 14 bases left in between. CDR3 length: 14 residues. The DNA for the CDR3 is TGCGCCAGCATGGTTGGAGGGCCTTCCTACGAGCAGTACTTC. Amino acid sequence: CASMVGGPSYEQYF.

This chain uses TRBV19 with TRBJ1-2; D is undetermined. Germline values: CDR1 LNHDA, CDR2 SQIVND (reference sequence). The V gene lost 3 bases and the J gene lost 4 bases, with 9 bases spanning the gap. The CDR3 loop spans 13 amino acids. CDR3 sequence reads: CASSMSRSYGYTF. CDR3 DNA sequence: TGTGCCAGTAGTATGAGCAGGTCCTATGGCTACACCTTC.

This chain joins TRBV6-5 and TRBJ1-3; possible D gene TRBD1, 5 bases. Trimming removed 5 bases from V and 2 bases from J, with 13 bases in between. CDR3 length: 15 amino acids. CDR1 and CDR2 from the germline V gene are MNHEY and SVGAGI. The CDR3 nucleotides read TGTGCCAGCAGTCTCGGGACTCCTGCTGGAAACACCATATATTTT. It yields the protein CASSLGTPAGNTIYF.

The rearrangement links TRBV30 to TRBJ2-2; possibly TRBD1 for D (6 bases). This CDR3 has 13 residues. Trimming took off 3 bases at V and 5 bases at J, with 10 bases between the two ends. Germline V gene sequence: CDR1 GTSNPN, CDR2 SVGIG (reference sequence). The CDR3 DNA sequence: TGTGCCTGGAGGAGGGGGTGGACCGGGGAGCTGTTTTTT. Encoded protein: CAWRRGWTGELFF.

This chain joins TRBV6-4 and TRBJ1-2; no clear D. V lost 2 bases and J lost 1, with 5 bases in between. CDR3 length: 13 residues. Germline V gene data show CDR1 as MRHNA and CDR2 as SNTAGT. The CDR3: CASSDPDNYGYTF. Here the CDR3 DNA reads TGTGCCAGCAGTGACCCAGATAACTATGGCTACACCTTC.

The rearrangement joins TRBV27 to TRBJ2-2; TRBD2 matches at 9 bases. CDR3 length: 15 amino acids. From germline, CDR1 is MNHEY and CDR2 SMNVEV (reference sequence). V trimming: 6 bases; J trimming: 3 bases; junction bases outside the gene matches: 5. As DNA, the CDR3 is TGTGCCAGCAGCCAGACTAGCGGATACACCGGGGAGCTGTTTTTT. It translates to CASSQTSGYTGELFF.

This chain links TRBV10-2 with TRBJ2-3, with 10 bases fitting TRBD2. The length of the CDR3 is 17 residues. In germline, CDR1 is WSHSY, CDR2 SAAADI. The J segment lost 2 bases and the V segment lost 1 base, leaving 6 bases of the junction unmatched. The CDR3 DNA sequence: TGCGCCAGCAGTGAGTTGAGGCTAGCGGGAGACACAGATACGCAGTATTTT. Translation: CASSELRLAGDTDTQYF.

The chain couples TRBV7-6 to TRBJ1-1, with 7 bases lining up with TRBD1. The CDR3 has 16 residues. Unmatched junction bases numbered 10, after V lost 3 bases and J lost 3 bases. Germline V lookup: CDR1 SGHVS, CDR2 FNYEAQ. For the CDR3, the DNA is TGTGCCAGCAGCTTTAAGGGGGACAGAGCTGACACTGAAGCTTTCTTT. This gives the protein CASSFKGDRADTEAFF.

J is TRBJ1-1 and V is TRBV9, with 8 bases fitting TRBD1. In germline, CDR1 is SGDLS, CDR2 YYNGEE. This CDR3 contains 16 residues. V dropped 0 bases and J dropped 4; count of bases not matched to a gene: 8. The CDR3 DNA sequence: TGTGCCAGCAGCGTAGCAAGGACAGGGACTGGCACTGAAGCTTTCTTT. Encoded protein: CASSVARTGTGTEAFF.

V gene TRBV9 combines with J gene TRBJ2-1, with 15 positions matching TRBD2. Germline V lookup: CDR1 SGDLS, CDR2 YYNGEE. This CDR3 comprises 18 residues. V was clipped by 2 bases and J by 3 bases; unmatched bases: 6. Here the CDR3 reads CASSVTPGLAGGYNEQFF. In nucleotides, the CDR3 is TGTGCCAGCAGCGTGACGCCGGGACTAGCGGGAGGCTACAATGAGCAGTTCTTC.

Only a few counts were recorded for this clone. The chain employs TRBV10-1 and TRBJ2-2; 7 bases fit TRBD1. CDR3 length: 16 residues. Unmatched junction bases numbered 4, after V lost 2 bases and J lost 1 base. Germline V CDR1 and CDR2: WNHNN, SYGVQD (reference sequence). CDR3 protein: CASSELAGGNTGELFF. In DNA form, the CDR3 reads TGCGCCAGCAGTGAGCTAGCAGGGGGGAACACCGGGGAGCTGTTTTTT.

In nucleotides, the CDR3 is TGCGCCAGCAGTGACGTAGCGGGAGGGAACAATGAGCAGTTCTTC. It is translated as CASSDVAGGNNEQFF. The chain is built from TRBV10-1 and TRBJ2-1; 11 nucleotides line up with TRBD2. The CDR3 sequence is 15 residues long. The J segment lost 5 bases and the V segment lost 3 bases, leaving 3 bases of the junction unmatched. Germline V gives CDR1 WNHNN, CDR2 SYGVQD (reference sequence).

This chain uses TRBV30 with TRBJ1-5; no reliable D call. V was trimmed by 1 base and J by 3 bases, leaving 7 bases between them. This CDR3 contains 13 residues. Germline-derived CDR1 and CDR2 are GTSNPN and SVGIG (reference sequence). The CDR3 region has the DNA TGTGCCTGGAGTGGACAAGACAATCAGCCCCAGCATTTT. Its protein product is CAWSGQDNQPQHF.

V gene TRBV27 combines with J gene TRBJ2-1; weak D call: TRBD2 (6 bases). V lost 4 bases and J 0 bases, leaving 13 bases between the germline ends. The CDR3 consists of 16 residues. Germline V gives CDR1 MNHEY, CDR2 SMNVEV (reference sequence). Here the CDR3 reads CASSSLLAYSYNEQFF. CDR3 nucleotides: TGTGCCAGCAGTTCCCTACTAGCTTACTCCTACAATGAGCAGTTCTTC.

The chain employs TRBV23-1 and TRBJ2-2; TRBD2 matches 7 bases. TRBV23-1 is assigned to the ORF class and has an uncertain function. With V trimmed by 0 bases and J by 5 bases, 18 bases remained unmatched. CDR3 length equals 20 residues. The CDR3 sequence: CASSQSEDRAGLLQTGELFF. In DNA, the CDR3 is TGCGCCAGCAGTCAATCAGAGGACCGAGCGGGACTACTTCAGACCGGGGAGCTGTTTTTT.

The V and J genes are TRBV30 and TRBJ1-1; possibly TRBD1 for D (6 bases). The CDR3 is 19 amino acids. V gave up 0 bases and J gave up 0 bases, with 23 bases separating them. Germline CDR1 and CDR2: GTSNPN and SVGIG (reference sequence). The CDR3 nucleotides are TGTGCCTGGAGTGTCATTTTTGCAGGGGACATACACATGAACACTGAAGCTTTCTTT. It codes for CAWSVIFAGDIHMNTEAFF.

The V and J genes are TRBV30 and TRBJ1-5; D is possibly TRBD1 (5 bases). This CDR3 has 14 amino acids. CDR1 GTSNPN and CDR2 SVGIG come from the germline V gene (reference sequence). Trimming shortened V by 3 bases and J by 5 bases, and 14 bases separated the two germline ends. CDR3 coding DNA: TGTGCCTGGAGCGCCACAGGATCCTATCAGCCCCAGCATTTT. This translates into CAWSATGSYQPQHF.

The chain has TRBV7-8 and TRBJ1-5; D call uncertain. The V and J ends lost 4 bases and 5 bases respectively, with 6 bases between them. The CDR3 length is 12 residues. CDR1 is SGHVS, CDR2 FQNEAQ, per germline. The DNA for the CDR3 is TGTGCCAGCAGCTGGGCCGATCAGCCCCAGCATTTT. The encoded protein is CASSWADQPQHF.

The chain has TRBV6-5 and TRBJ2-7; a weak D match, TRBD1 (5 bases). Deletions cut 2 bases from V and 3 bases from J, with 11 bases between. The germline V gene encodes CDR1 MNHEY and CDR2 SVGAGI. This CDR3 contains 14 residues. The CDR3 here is CASSYTGQDYEQYF. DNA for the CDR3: TGTGCCAGCAGTTACACCGGACAAGACTACGAGCAGTACTTC.

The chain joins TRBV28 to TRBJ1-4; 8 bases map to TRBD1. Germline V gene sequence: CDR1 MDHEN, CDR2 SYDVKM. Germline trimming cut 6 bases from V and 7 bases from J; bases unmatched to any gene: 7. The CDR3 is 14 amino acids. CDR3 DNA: TGTGCCAGCAGGCCCGACAGGGGCGGTGAAAAACTGTTTTTT. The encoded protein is CASRPDRGGEKLFF. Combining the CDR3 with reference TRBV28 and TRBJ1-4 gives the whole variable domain DVKVTQSSRYLVKRTGEKVFLECVQDMDHENMFWYRQDPGLGLRLIYFSYDVKMKEKGDIPEGYSVSREKKERFSLILESASTNQTSMYLCASRPDRGGEKLFFGSGTQLSVL.

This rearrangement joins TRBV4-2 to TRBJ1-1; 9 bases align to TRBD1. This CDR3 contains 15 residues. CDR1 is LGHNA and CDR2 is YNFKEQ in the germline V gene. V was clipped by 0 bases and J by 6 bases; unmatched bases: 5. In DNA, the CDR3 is TGTGCCAGCAGCCAAGAAGGGACAGGGAGGTCTGAAGCTTTCTTT. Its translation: CASSQEGTGRSEAFF.

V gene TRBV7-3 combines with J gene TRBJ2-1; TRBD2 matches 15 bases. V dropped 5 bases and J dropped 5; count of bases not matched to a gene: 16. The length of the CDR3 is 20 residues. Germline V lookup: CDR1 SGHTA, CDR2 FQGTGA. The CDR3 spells CASSTIRTSGRAGKDNEQFF. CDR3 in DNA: TGTGCCAGCAGCACCATCCGGACTAGCGGGAGGGCGGGTAAGGACAATGAGCAGTTCTTC.

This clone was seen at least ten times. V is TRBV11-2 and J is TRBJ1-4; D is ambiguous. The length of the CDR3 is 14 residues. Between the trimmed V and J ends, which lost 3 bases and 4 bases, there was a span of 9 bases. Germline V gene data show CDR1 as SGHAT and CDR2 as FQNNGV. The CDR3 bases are TGTGCCAGCAGCTTTGACGGGTTTAATGAAAAACTGTTTTTT. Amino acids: CASSFDGFNEKLFF.